Shown below are 26 T cell receptor beta chains from a single sample sequenced in a study of blood T cells in healthy people across ages. Alongside a J-beta primer mix, a sample-barcoded 5' primer served in a second PCR lasting about 7 to 11 cycles. MiXCR, applied by TCRdb to the 5' RACE reads, yields one record per CDR3 protein. This sample yields around 1,600,000 distinct CDR3 sequences, of which roughly two fifths are seen a single time; about 4% belongs to the top ten. The sample was blood. These TCRs come from a woman under 30 in good health.

The chain recombines TRBV10-3 with TRBJ2-3, with no clear D. Per the germline V gene, CDR1 is ENHRY and CDR2 is SYGVKD. This CDR3 is built from 15 residues. V was pared by 0 bases and J by 4 bases, with 11 bases between. CDR3 in amino acids: CAISESPAGADTQYF. In DNA, the CDR3 is TGTGCCATCAGTGAGTCTCCCGCAGGCGCAGATACGCAGTATTTT.

There are a few counts of this clonotype. The V call is TRBV27, the J call TRBJ2-1; 12 bases are shared with TRBD1. J was trimmed by 7 bases and V by 4 bases; bases with no gene match: 2. There are 14 residues in the CDR3. From germline, CDR1 is MNHEY and CDR2 SMNVEV (reference sequence). This chain's CDR3 is CASSWDRGLNEQFF. The DNA for the CDR3 is TGTGCCAGCAGTTGGGACAGGGGGCTTAATGAGCAGTTCTTC.

This clonotype was seen only a few times. The chain links TRBV4-1 to TRBJ2-1, with D tentatively TRBD1 (6 bases). V shed 0 bases and J shed 2 bases, with 11 bases lying between them. Germline V lookup: CDR1 MGHRA, CDR2 YSYEKL. The CDR3 loop spans 16 amino acids. The CDR3 is CASSQDWTDPYNEQFF. The CDR3 coding sequence is TGCGCCAGCAGCCAAGATTGGACAGACCCCTACAATGAGCAGTTCTTC.

The chain is built from TRBV12-3 or TRBV12-4 and TRBJ2-1, with D uncertain. The J call may be incorrect, as the DNA end agrees better with TRBJ2-7. This CDR3 has 15 residues. CDR3 protein: CASSLGSRPYNEQYF. As DNA, the CDR3 is TGTGCCAGCAGTTTAGGTTCGCGCCCCTACAATGAGCAGTACTTC.

The genes are TRBV7-2 and TRBJ2-5; 7 bases are a match to TRBD2. Germline assignment: CDR1 SGHTA and CDR2 FQGNSA. The CDR3 length is 16 residues. Unmatched junction bases numbered 8, after V lost 4 bases and J lost 0 bases. CDR3 in amino acids: CASSSLASGNQETQYF. CDR3 DNA: TGTGCCAGCAGCTCATTGGCTAGCGGTAACCAAGAGACCCAGTACTTC.

This clonotype was picked up a small number of times. The chain joins TRBV6-1 to TRBJ1-5; D gene unclear. Deletions cut 2 bases from V and 9 bases from J, with 17 bases between. The CDR3 has 15 residues. The germline CDR1 and CDR2 sequences are MNHNS and SASEGT. As DNA, the CDR3 is TGTGCCAGCAGTGAAAACTTGGGTAGGGTAGCGCCCCAGCATTTT. Translated, it gives CASSENLGRVAPQHF.

The chain recombines TRBV13 with TRBJ2-1; 8 bases are shared with TRBD2. Germline loops: CDR1 PRHDT, CDR2 FYEKMQ (reference sequence). With V trimmed by 7 bases and J by 12 bases, 14 bases remained unmatched. This CDR3 is built from 14 residues. The CDR3 reads CASNRGLSGGLQFF. The CDR3 bases are TGTGCCAGCAACCGGGGGCTCAGCGGGGGACTGCAGTTCTTC.

This clonotype was seen only a few times. J is TRBJ1-4 and V is TRBV4-2; D call uncertain. CDR3 size: 14 residues. The V end was cut by 1 base, the J end by 0 bases, with 3 bases between. Per the germline V gene, CDR1 is LGHNA and CDR2 is YNFKEQ. The CDR3 protein is CASSQVATNEKLFF. The CDR3 DNA sequence: TGTGCCAGCAGCCAAGTTGCAACTAATGAAAAACTGTTTTTT.

The chain employs TRBV6-5 and TRBJ1-1; the D gene is possibly TRBD1 (5 bases). V was trimmed by 3 bases and J by 5 bases, leaving 7 bases between them. Per germline, CDR1 MNHEY and CDR2 SVGAGI. This CDR3 spans 12 amino acids. Written as DNA, the CDR3 is TGTGCCAGCAGTTATAAGGGGACTGAAGCTTTCTTT. Residues: CASSYKGTEAFF.

This rearrangement joins TRBV29-1 to TRBJ2-1; 7 nucleotides match TRBD1. Germline V gene data show CDR1 as SQVTM and CDR2 as ANQGSEA. The V gene end was trimmed by 3 bases and the J gene end by 10 bases; junction bases not matched to a gene: 6. The length of the CDR3 is 12 residues. The CDR3 nucleotides read TGCAGCGTTGATACAGGGGCGCGGGAGCAGTTCTTC. It specifies CSVDTGAREQFF.

This clonotype was seen a handful of times. V gene TRBV25-1 combines with J gene TRBJ1-2; D is possibly TRBD1 (5 bases). CDR1 is MGHDK and CDR2 is SYGVNS in the germline V gene. The germline V and J ends were trimmed by 2 bases and 4 bases, with 8 bases remaining between them. The CDR3 consists of 13 residues. The CDR3 sequence: CASSEGASYGYTF. The CDR3 region has the DNA TGTGCCAGCAGTGAAGGGGCCTCCTATGGCTACACCTTC.

V and J are TRBV27 and TRBJ2-1; 9 bases match TRBD2. This CDR3 spans 13 amino acids. Germline values: CDR1 MNHEY, CDR2 SMNVEV (reference sequence). V lost 5 bases, J lost 15 bases, and 11 bases stayed unmatched. As DNA, the CDR3 is TGTGCCAGCAGTGTCTTGCGGGAGGGCCCCGGGTTCTTC. Translated: CASSVLREGPGFF.

Worth noting for this clonotype: A read error is possible here, since a much larger clone lies one base away. V usage is TRBV4-3 and J usage is TRBJ2-7, with 7 bases fitting TRBD1. TRBJ2-5 explains the end of the DNA better; the J call may be wrong. CDR1 LGHNA and CDR2 YSLEER come from the germline V gene. This CDR3 has 14 residues. The CDR3 loop reads CASSQKQGSKTQYF. The CDR3 DNA sequence: TGCGCCAGCAGCCAAAAACAGGGGTCAAAGACCCAGTACTTC.

The chain couples TRBV20-1 to TRBJ1-6; no definite D call. The germline V and J ends were trimmed by 3 bases and 12 bases, with 21 bases remaining between them. Germline CDR1 is DFQATT and CDR2 is SNEGSKA (reference sequence). CDR3 length equals 15 residues. In nucleotides, the CDR3 is TGCAGTGCTAGGGAACTACGGGGTACGGGTTTACCCCTCCACTTT. Protein: CSARELRGTGLPLHF.

V gene TRBV18 combines with J gene TRBJ2-1; 11 positions agree with TRBD2. With V trimmed by 3 bases and J by 10 bases, 11 bases remained unmatched. The CDR3 runs to 16 residues. The V gene's germline CDR1 is KGHSH and CDR2 LQKENI. The CDR3 is CASSPLLAGANREQFF. The CDR3 region has the DNA TGTGCCAGCTCACCTCTACTAGCGGGGGCCAACCGGGAGCAGTTCTTC.

The chain uses TRBV7-2 and TRBJ2-3; D possibly corresponds to TRBD1 (6 bases). The CDR3 length is 14 residues. The germline CDR1 and CDR2 sequences are SGHTA and FQGNSA. V dropped 4 bases and J dropped 4 bases, with 12 bases sitting between them. The CDR3 loop reads CASSWAGGADTQYF. CDR3 in DNA: TGTGCCAGCAGCTGGGCTGGGGGCGCAGATACGCAGTATTTT.

This clonotype was counted only a few times. The rearrangement uses TRBV6-5 and TRBJ2-3, with a possible D match to TRBD1 (6 bases). The CDR3 runs 14 residues. V was pared by 7 bases and J by 0 bases, with 11 bases between. The germline gives CDR1 MNHEY, CDR2 SVGAGI. CDR3 residues: CASKRTASTDTQYF. The CDR3 bases are TGTGCCAGCAAAAGGACAGCTAGCACAGATACGCAGTATTTT.

This clonotype turned up a few times. V gene TRBV7-8 combines with J gene TRBJ2-7; weak D call: TRBD2 (6 bases). Trimming took off 3 bases at V and 8 bases at J, with 14 bases between the two ends. Germline V gene data show CDR1 as SGHVS and CDR2 as FQNEAQ. CDR3 length: 13 residues. The CDR3 sequence: CASSFYGGNKQYF. The CDR3 DNA reads as TGTGCCAGCAGCTTTTATGGGGGGAACAAGCAGTACTTC.

The chain joins TRBV7-9 to TRBJ1-4, with 7 bases identical to TRBD1. The V gene end was trimmed by 5 bases and the J gene end by 8 bases; junction bases not matched to a gene: 8. CDR1 and CDR2 from the germline V gene are SEHNR and FQNEAQ (reference sequence). CDR3 length: 14 amino acids. Here the CDR3 DNA reads TGTGCCAGCAGCATATCCCCAGGGGGAGAAAAACTGTTTTTT. This sequence encodes CASSISPGGEKLFF.

CDR3 loop: CASSFGGFYNEQFF. CDR3 coding DNA: TGTGCCAGCAGCTTTGGGGGGTTCTACAATGAGCAGTTCTTC. The chain combines TRBV5-4 with TRBJ2-1, with D maybe TRBD2 (6 bases). CDR1 and CDR2 from the germline V gene are SGHNT and YYREEE (reference sequence). The CDR3 length is 14 residues. The germline V and J ends were trimmed by 2 bases and 3 bases, with 9 bases remaining between them. The full variable domain, completed using reference TRBV5-4 and TRBJ2-1, is ETGVTQSPTHLIKTRGQQVTLRCSSQSGHNTVSWYQQALGQGPQFIFQYYREEENGRGNFPPRFSGLQFPNYSSELNVNALELDDSALYLCASSFGGFYNEQFFGPGTRLTVL.

The V and J genes are TRBV12-3 or TRBV12-4 and TRBJ2-7, with 10 nucleotides matching TRBD1. This CDR3 contains 15 residues. V lost 6 bases, J lost 0 bases, and 5 bases stayed unmatched. The CDR3 sequence: CASRIGTGASYEQYF. The DNA for the CDR3 is TGTGCCAGCAGAATCGGGACAGGGGCCTCCTACGAGCAGTACTTC.

The chain links TRBV6-1 to TRBJ2-1, with D possibly matching TRBD2 (6 bases). This CDR3 region has 15 residues. V was clipped by 9 bases and J by 0 bases, with 15 bases between them. CDR1 is MNHNS and CDR2 is SASEGT in the germline V gene. CDR3 sequence: CASFSGASSYNEQFF. The CDR3 DNA is TGTGCCAGTTTTAGCGGAGCGAGCTCCTACAATGAGCAGTTCTTC.

The rearrangement joins TRBV7-2 to TRBJ2-1; TRBD2 matches 7 bases. The DNA end is a closer match to TRBJ2-7, so the J assignment may be wrong. Germline V lookup: CDR1 SGHTA, CDR2 FQGNSA. The CDR3 has 15 residues. CDR3 sequence: CASRARLASYNEQYF. CDR3 nucleotides: TGTGCCAGCAGAGCCCGACTAGCCTCCTACAATGAGCAGTACTTC.

There are a few counts of this clonotype. V is TRBV18 and J is TRBJ1-1; D is undetermined. This CDR3 region has 14 residues. The ends were cut back, 3 bases at V and 1 base at J, with 9 bases in the middle. Looked up from germline, CDR1 is KGHSH and CDR2 is LQKENI. The CDR3, as DNA: TGTGCCAGCTCACCGCCAGACACGAACACTGAAGCTTTCTTT. Translated: CASSPPDTNTEAFF.

V and J are TRBV27 and TRBJ1-5; D might be TRBD1 (6 bases). This CDR3 region has 14 residues. Germline V CDR1 and CDR2: MNHEY, SMNVEV (reference sequence). V gave up 6 bases and J gave up 6 bases, with 15 bases separating them. CDR3 amino acids: CASSSGGPGQPQHF. CDR3 DNA: TGTGCCAGCAGCTCTGGGGGGCCGGGTCAGCCCCAGCATTTT.

The chain links TRBV9 to TRBJ2-3, with D tentatively TRBD2 (7 bases). V lost 7 bases to trimming and J lost 8 bases, with 20 bases between them. Per the germline V gene, CDR1 is SGDLS and CDR2 is YYNGEE. The CDR3 length is 14 residues. Written as DNA, the CDR3 is TGTGCCAGCGGGGGGGGCGAAGGGGCTGGTACGCAGTATTTT. It translates to CASGGGEGAGTQYF.